The 27 T cell receptor beta chains in this list originate from one sample, sequenced in a study of CD8+ T cells in alopecia areata. RNA extraction was followed by reverse transcription into cDNA, which acted as the sequencing template. Method: immunoSEQ multiplex PCR; TCRdb's copy keeps in-frame clones and lacks some. This table holds under 150,000 clones, around 62% found once. Sequencing was performed on CD8+ T cells sorted from blood. These receptors all come from a human donor in good health.

The V and J genes are TRBV9 and TRBJ2-1, with D unresolved. The germline CDR1 and CDR2 sequences are SGDLS and YYNGEE. CDR3 length equals 15 residues. Trimming removed 0 bases from V and 4 bases from J, with 11 bases in between. The CDR3 DNA reads TGTGCCAGCAGCGTAGAAGGCCTGGGGTACAATGAGCAGTTCTTC. Residues: CASSVEGLGYNEQFF.

This clone turned up a few times. The V call is TRBV2, the J call TRBJ2-7; the match to TRBD2 covers 7 bases. After removal of 3 bases from V and 0 bases from J, the junction contained 5 bases not matched to a gene. Germline-derived CDR1 and CDR2 are SNHLY and FYNNEI. The CDR3 spans 15 residues. CDR3: CASSDSRGSSYEQYF. The CDR3 DNA follows: TGTGCCAGCAGTGACTCTCGCGGGAGCTCCTACGAGCAGTACTTC.

The V call is TRBV29-1, the J call TRBJ1-2; tentative D call: TRBD1 (6 bases). There are 14 residues in the CDR3. V lost 6 bases to trimming and J lost 2 bases, with 16 bases between them. CDR1 is SQVTM and CDR2 is ANQGSEA in the germline V gene. CDR3 nucleotides: TGCAGCGTGGACCTGCAGGGGCTGAACTATGGCTACACCTTC. Amino acids: CSVDLQGLNYGYTF.

This chain uses TRBV6-6 with TRBJ2-7; 8 nucleotides match TRBD1. This CDR3 contains 15 residues. CDR1 is MNHNY, CDR2 SVGAGI, per germline (reference sequence). Unmatched junction bases numbered 10, after V lost 3 bases and J lost 6 bases. CDR3: CASSYLRGHLSEQYF. CDR3 DNA: TGTGCCAGCAGTTATCTCAGGGGGCATTTAAGCGAGCAGTACTTC.

This rearrangement joins TRBV5-1 to TRBJ1-1; 10 bases match TRBD1. The CDR3 covers 16 residues. In germline, CDR1 is SGHRS, CDR2 YFSETQ. V lost 0 bases and J lost 1; bases outside the gene matches: 3. As DNA, the CDR3 is TGCGCCAGCAGCTTGGCCAGGACAGGGGGGAACACTGAAGCTTTCTTT. Amino acids: CASSLARTGGNTEAFF.

The chain joins TRBV4-2 to TRBJ2-7; D is undetermined. V was shortened by 3 bases and J by 4 bases, with 4 bases between the two germline ends. Germline V gives CDR1 LGHNA, CDR2 YNFKEQ. This CDR3 is 11 amino acids long. The chain's CDR3 is CASSQDYEQYF. The CDR3 coding sequence is TGTGCCAGCAGCCAGGATTACGAGCAGTACTTC.

The chain couples TRBV2 to TRBJ2-7; D gene ambiguous. V lost 2 bases and J lost 5, with 7 bases in between. The germline V gene encodes CDR1 SNHLY and CDR2 FYNNEI. This CDR3 contains 12 residues. The CDR3 spells CASSERRDEQYF. The CDR3 coding sequence is TGTGCCAGCAGTGAACGCCGAGACGAGCAGTACTTC.

The chain carries TRBV2 and TRBJ2-7, with 8 bases identical to TRBD1. The CDR3 loop spans 16 amino acids. Unmatched junction bases numbered 12, after V lost 4 bases and J lost 4 bases. Germline V gene sequence: CDR1 SNHLY, CDR2 FYNNEI. The CDR3 sequence: CASSAQGARQTYEQYF. The CDR3 region has the DNA TGTGCCAGCAGTGCTCAGGGGGCGCGGCAGACGTACGAGCAGTACTTC.

This rearrangement joins TRBV27 to TRBJ1-1; TRBD1 might be the D (5 bases). The length of the CDR3 is 15 residues. V lost 8 bases to trimming and J lost 0 bases, with 16 bases between them. The germline CDR1 and CDR2 sequences are MNHEY and SMNVEV (reference sequence). The CDR3 coding sequence is TGTGCCAGCGGAAACAGCTGGGGGATGAACACTGAAGCTTTCTTT. It specifies CASGNSWGMNTEAFF.

The CDR3 bases are TGTGCCAGCAGCTTGTCGACTAACGAGCAGTACTTC. It codes for CASSLSTNEQYF. This chain uses TRBV5-6 with TRBJ2-7; TRBD2 might be the D (5 bases). The germline CDR1 and CDR2 sequences are SGHDT and YYEEEE. This CDR3 is 12 amino acids long. The V end was cut by 1 base, the J end by 5 bases, with 7 bases between.

V and J are TRBV15 and TRBJ2-1, with D possibly TRBD2 on 6 matching bases. CDR1 and CDR2 (germline): LNHNV, YYDKDF (reference sequence). This CDR3 region has 17 residues. The V and J ends lost 0 bases and 2 bases respectively, with 14 bases between them. The CDR3 DNA follows: TGTGCCACCAGCAGAGATGCCACGCGGGACCCCTACAATGAGCAGTTCTTC. The encoded protein is CATSRDATRDPYNEQFF.

V usage is TRBV11-2 and J usage is TRBJ2-1, with no clear D. Germline lookup yields CDR1 SGHAT and CDR2 FQNNGV. The CDR3 has 15 residues. The V and J ends lost 1 base and 0 bases respectively, with 7 bases between them. The CDR3 nucleotides read TGTGCCAGCAGCTTAGGGGATAGCTCCTACAATGAGCAGTTCTTC. Translation gives CASSLGDSSYNEQFF.

The chain uses TRBV27 and TRBJ2-5, with unresolved D. Between the trimmed V and J ends, which lost 1 base and 5 bases, there was a span of 8 bases. The germline V gene encodes CDR1 MNHEY and CDR2 SMNVEV (reference sequence). The CDR3 is 13 residues long. The CDR3 region has the DNA TGTGCCAGCAGTTTATTGGGGTCCGAGACCCAGTACTTC. Its translation is CASSLLGSETQYF.

The chain is built from TRBV5-6 and TRBJ2-7; 11 bases are a match to TRBD2. V shed 0 bases and J 2 bases; nucleotides not matched to a gene: 7. The V gene's germline CDR1 is SGHDT and CDR2 YYEEEE. This CDR3 is 17 amino acids long. As DNA, the CDR3 is TGTGCCAGCAGCTTGGAACTAGCGGGAGCCTCAACCTACGAGCAGTACTTC. Translated: CASSLELAGASTYEQYF.

The rearrangement uses TRBV27 and TRBJ2-3; D is perhaps TRBD1 or TRBD2 (5 bases each). Trimming took 2 bases from V and 4 from J, leaving 10 bases between them. Looked up from germline, CDR1 is MNHEY and CDR2 is SMNVEV (reference sequence). The CDR3 sequence is 14 residues long. The CDR3: CASSLGTIPDTQYF. DNA for the CDR3: TGTGCCAGCAGTTTAGGGACGATTCCAGATACGCAGTATTTT.

This clone has just a few counts. The CDR3 loop reads CAWFPPARRTQYF. For the CDR3, the DNA is TGTGCCTGGTTTCCCCCCGCGAGGCGGACGCAGTATTTT. The chain couples TRBV30 to TRBJ2-3; D ambiguous. Germline CDR1 GTSNPN, CDR2 SVGIG (reference sequence). Trimming stripped 5 bases from V and 9 bases from J, with 18 bases between. The CDR3 runs 13 residues.

This clone was recorded a few times. CDR3 sequence: CASSVSGQGYNEQFF. The CDR3 DNA follows: TGTGCCAGCAGCGTTTCGGGACAGGGTTACAATGAGCAGTTCTTC. The rearrangement uses TRBV9 and TRBJ2-1; the match to TRBD1 covers 9 bases. The CDR3 extends over 15 amino acids. The germline CDR1 and CDR2 sequences are SGDLS and YYNGEE. V was clipped by 2 bases and J by 4 bases; unmatched bases: 4. Variable domain in full (rest from reference TRBV9 and TRBJ2-1): DSGVTQTPKHLITATGQRVTLRCSPRSGDLSVYWYQQSLDQGLQFLIQYYNGEERAKGNILERFSAQQFPDLHSELNLSSLELGDSALYFCASSVSGQGYNEQFFGPGTRLTVL.

This sequence joins TRBV10-2 and TRBJ2-7; 7 bases agree with TRBD1. Germline V gives CDR1 WSHSY, CDR2 SAAADI. Trimming removed 2 bases from V and 2 bases from J; junction bases left unmatched: 3. The CDR3 length is 14 residues. CDR3: CASSEPGTAYEQYF. The CDR3 DNA is TGCGCCAGCAGTGAGCCGGGGACAGCCTACGAGCAGTACTTC.

The CDR3 DNA follows: TGCGCCAGCAGCCACGACAGGATCACGCAGTATTTT. Protein sequence: CASSHDRITQYF. V is TRBV4-1 and J is TRBJ2-3; D may be TRBD1 (6 bases). The CDR3 has 12 amino acids. Germline V gene lookup returns CDR1 MGHRA and CDR2 YSYEKL. Trimming pared 3 bases from V and 9 bases from J, leaving 10 bases between.

The chain links TRBV9 to TRBJ2-5, with D possibly matching TRBD1 (6 bases). V lost 3 bases and J lost 4, with 13 bases in between. This CDR3 region has 14 residues. CDR1 is SGDLS, CDR2 YYNGEE, per germline. The CDR3 sequence is CASSATDRRETQYF. CDR3 nucleotides: TGTGCCAGCAGCGCGACCGACAGGCGAGAGACCCAGTACTTC.

The rearrangement uses TRBV27 and TRBJ2-5; D remains unclear. Trimming removed 0 bases from V and 4 bases from J, with 6 bases in between. The CDR3 is made up of 13 amino acids. Per the germline V gene, CDR1 is MNHEY and CDR2 is SMNVEV (reference sequence). The CDR3 is CASSLSWGETQYF. CDR3 sequence (DNA): TGTGCCAGCAGTTTATCGTGGGGAGAGACCCAGTACTTC.

This chain connects TRBV7-9 to TRBJ1-1, with unresolved D. V dropped 5 bases and J dropped 4 bases, with 20 bases sitting between them. The germline V gene has CDR1 SEHNR and CDR2 FQNEAQ (reference sequence). The CDR3 is 16 amino acids. CDR3 amino acids: CASSLGPRSRGTEAFF. The DNA of the CDR3 is TGTGCCAGCAGCCTAGGCCCCCGGTCCAGAGGCACTGAAGCTTTCTTT.

This clone was recorded only once. V and J are TRBV5-1 and TRBJ2-1, with D uncertain. Trimming removed 4 bases at V and 3 bases at J, with 14 bases between. CDR3 length: 15 residues. Looked up from germline, CDR1 is SGHRS and CDR2 is YFSETQ. Here the CDR3 DNA reads TGCGCCAGCAGCGGGTGGGGTAAACTCTACAATGAGCAGTTCTTC. Protein sequence: CASSGWGKLYNEQFF.

This rearrangement joins TRBV23-1 to TRBJ2-4; TRBD1 or TRBD2 may be the D gene (5 bases each). TRBV23-1 is labeled an ORF, and its function is uncertain. V was shortened by 3 bases and J by 8 bases, with 17 bases between the two germline ends. This CDR3 has 15 amino acids. The CDR3 nucleotides read TGCGCCAGCAGTCACAAAGGGACCTGGGGGTACATTCAGTACTTC. This codes for CASSHKGTWGYIQYF.

This clone was seen a few times. The junction and the germline gene differ at one end; a read error may be behind it. The gene calls are TRBV7-6 and TRBJ2-7; the match to TRBD2 covers 11 bases. The length of the CDR3 is 12 residues. Germline CDR1 is SGHVS and CDR2 is FNYEAQ. The CDR3 is CASSLAGGEQYF. The CDR3 bases are TGTGCCAGCAGCCTAGCGGGGGGCGAGCAGTACTTC. Together with reference TRBV7-6 and TRBJ2-7, the CDR3 gives the full variable domain: GAGVSQSPRYKVTKRGQDVALRCDPISGHVSLYWYRQALGQGPEFLTYFNYEAQQDKSGLPNDRFSAERPEGSISTLTIQRTEQRDSAMYRCASSLAGGEQYFGPGTRLTVT.

The table lists this clone with a few counts. This rearrangement joins TRBV29-1 to TRBJ1-2, with unresolved D. The germline V gene has CDR1 SQVTM and CDR2 ANQGSEA. This CDR3 contains 12 residues. Trimming removed 3 bases from V and 6 bases from J, with 11 bases in between. CDR3 bases: TGCAGCGTTGATAGTCCGCACGATGGCTACACCTTC. Its translation is CSVDSPHDGYTF.

This chain joins TRBV11-1 and TRBJ2-3; 9 positions match TRBD2. V shed 4 bases and J 3 bases; nucleotides not matched to a gene: 8. Germline V gene lookup returns CDR1 SGHAT and CDR2 FQDESV (reference sequence). This CDR3 comprises 16 residues. The CDR3 nucleotides read TGTGCCAGCAGCTCCCTTAGCGGGAGTTTTACAGATACGCAGTATTTT. This sequence encodes CASSSLSGSFTDTQYF. The full variable domain, its missing parts supplied by reference TRBV11-1 and TRBJ2-3, is EAEVAQSPRYKITEKSQAVAFWCDPISGHATLYWYRQILGQGPELLVQFQDESVVDDSQLPKDRFSAERLKGVDSTLKIQPAELGDSAMYLCASSSLSGSFTDTQYFGPGTRLTVL.